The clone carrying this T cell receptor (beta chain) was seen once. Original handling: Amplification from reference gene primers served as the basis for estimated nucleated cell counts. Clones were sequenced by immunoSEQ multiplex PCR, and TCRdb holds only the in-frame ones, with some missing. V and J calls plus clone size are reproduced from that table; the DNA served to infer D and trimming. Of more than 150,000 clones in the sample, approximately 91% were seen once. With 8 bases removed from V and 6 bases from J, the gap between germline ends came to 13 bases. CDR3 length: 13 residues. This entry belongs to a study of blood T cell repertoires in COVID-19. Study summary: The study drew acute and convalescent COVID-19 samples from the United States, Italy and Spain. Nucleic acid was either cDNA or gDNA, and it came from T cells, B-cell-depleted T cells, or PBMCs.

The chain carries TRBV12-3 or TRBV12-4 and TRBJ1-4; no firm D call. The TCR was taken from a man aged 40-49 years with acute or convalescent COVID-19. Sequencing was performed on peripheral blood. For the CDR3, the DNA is TGTGCCAGCGCACGGTCTCGGGATGAAAAACTGTTTTTT. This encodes CASARSRDEKLFF.